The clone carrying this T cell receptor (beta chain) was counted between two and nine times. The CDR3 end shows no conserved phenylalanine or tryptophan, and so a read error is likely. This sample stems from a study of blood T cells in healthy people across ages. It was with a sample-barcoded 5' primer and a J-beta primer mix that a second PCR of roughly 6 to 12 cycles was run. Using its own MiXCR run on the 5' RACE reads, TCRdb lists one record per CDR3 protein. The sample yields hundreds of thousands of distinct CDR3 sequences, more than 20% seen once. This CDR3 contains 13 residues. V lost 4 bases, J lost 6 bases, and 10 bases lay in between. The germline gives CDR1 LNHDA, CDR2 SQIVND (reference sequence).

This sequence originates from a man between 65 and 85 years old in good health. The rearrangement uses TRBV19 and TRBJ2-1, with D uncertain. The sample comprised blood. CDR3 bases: TGTGCCAGTAGTACGGCTTTTCTCAATGAGCAGTTCCTC. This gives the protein CASSTAFLNEQFL.